This paragraph covers one T cell receptor beta chain sequence. As yet, its antigen is unknown. The source of the sample is a study of blood T cells in healthy people across ages. Total RNA, at least 5 micrograms per sample, was extracted from PBMCs. Alongside a J-beta primer mix, a sample-barcoded 5' primer served in a second PCR lasting roughly 7 to 11 cycles. TCRdb reprocessed the 5' RACE reads via MiXCR and lists one record per CDR3 protein. The sample has 1,300,000 or so distinct CDR3 sequences, approximately 59% seen once. General observations from the study: Higher diversity and more naive CD4+ cells were features of long-lived donors, compared to aged donors.

This CDR3 spans 17 amino acids. The TCR sequence derives from a young man in good health. The material sequenced was blood. This chain links TRBV21-1 with TRBJ2-3; TRBD2, the table's D call, was not compared with the DNA. TRBV21-1 is annotated as a pseudogene. CDR3 sequence (DNA): TGTGCCAGCATTACCCGAGGGTGGGAAGGCAGCACAGATACGCAGTATTTT. It is translated as CASITRGWEGSTDTQYF.